This T cell receptor beta chain was sequenced for a study of T cells in Graves' hyperthyroidism and ophthalmopathy. Study-wide background: Peripheral blood was acquired at first diagnosis, ahead of any therapy whatsoever. Findings and caveats of the study: Most clonotypes that expanded in the thyroid above 0.001 also showed up in blood. Ophthalmopathy was predicted by the model a median of roughly 6.7 months ahead of onset.

Clinical symptoms, serum thyroxine, TRAb, thyroid ultrasound and orbital computed tomography established diagnosis. RNA transcripts served as the template for amplifying TCR beta CDR3 regions. First-round RT-PCR of the TCR CDR3 relied on the HTBI primer set. MiXCR, run by TCRdb on the multiplex PCR reads, gives a single entry per CDR3 protein. Here the sample spans some 560,000 distinct CDR3 sequences, around a sixth being singletons. Germline CDR1 SGHNT, CDR2 YENEEA. Trimming shortened V by 5 bases and J by 0 bases, and 12 bases separated the two germline ends. The CDR3 has 15 amino acids. Ten or more counts support this clonotype. The antigen remains undetermined.

The sequence was obtained from a woman in her twenties or thirties with Graves' hyperthyroidism. Material: blood. J is TRBJ2-3 and V is TRBV11-3; the D gene could be TRBD1 or TRBD2 (5 bases each). The DNA of the CDR3 is TGTGCCAGCAGCGAAACAGGACTTAGCACAGATACGCAGTATTTT. This sequence encodes CASSETGLSTDTQYF.